This T cell receptor beta chain comes out of a study of T-cell memory formation after mild COVID-19. Study-wide context: Clustering of TCRs was largely donor specific.

The germline V gene has CDR1 SGDLS and CDR2 YYNGEE. The V and J ends lost 3 bases and 3 bases, in that order; junction bases with no gene match: 11. The CDR3 covers 17 residues. It was 5'RACE with constant-segment primers that produced the TCR alpha and TCR beta cDNA libraries, which carried sample barcodes and UMIs. TCRdb called the 5' RACE reads again in MiXCR, with one record for every CDR3 protein. The data show approximately 480,000 distinct CDR3 sequences, about 18% seen once. A remark on this clonotype: Its antigen remains unknown.

Study-level findings and limits: CD4+ bias marked clones expanding day 15 to 37, unlike balanced contracting clones. The study found contracting CD4+ clones mainly in CM and EM and contracting CD8+ clones in EMRA.

The sequenced sample was PBMCs or a T cell subset sorted from them (not recorded which). The J gene is TRBJ2-7, the V gene TRBV9; 11 bases line up with TRBD1. The source of this sequence is an adult woman who had mild COVID-19 (a few samples of this study predate the infection). Cell type and time point are not known. The CDR3 DNA reads as TGTGCCAGCAGCGCCAATGCCTGGACAGGGGGCATCTACGAGCAGTACTTC. This translates into CASSANAWTGGIYEQYF.